This is a list of T cell receptor beta chains from one sample in a study of blood T cell repertoires in COVID-19. The table came from immunoSEQ multiplex PCR; TCRdb's copy has only in-frame clones and leaves some out. The sample consists of 200,000 to 250,000 clones, just over 85% of them appearing once. What was sequenced was PBMCs or T cells enriched from blood (not recorded which). The receptor set was obtained from a middle-aged woman with acute COVID-19. Each CDR3 is given without its conserved first and last residue. Fields, in order: V gene, CDR3 protein.

TRBV7-2 | ASSQTHGQGSYGYT
TRBV7-6 | ASSPAGLPAYNEQF
TRBV28 | ASSSLSLPGQGGGYT
TRBV5-6 | ASGDRANTEAF
TRBV7-3 | ASSLQGSGVSGANVLT
TRBV11-3 | ASSLGTGSGSGANVLT
TRBV6-5 | ASGTGAKNIQY
TRBV25-1 | ASSVSSGEGYEQY
TRBV5-4 | ASSSLRGTVNYGYT
TRBV24-1 | ATSDTNTGELF
TRBV28 | ASSRDRPYEQY
TRBV20-1 | SASWGSGIGYEQY
TRBV24-1 | ATSEKNSPLH
TRBV5-1 | ASSLGATGGFPSGANVLT
TRBV6-4 | ASSDGQSQH
TRBV3-1/TRBV3-2 | ASSQGENIQY
TRBV6-5 | ASSYSRQGSGYGYT
TRBV6-1 | ASSEGNRPWENSPLH
TRBV10-3 | AISPTGGNQPQH
TRBV29-1 | SARLASSSTDTQY
TRBV18 | ASSQGVQWVTGHTGELF
TRBV4-1 | ASRHSGTGSGHTEAF
TRBV19 | ASSRDRVLSGGYT
TRBV19 | ASSTSTYTGELF
TRBV5-1 | ASSPAGTGYHEQY
TRBV7-8 | ASSLELAGGTDTQY
TRBV3-1/TRBV3-2 | ASSQPAGGKAF
TRBV7-3 | ASSSEGGVAGELF
TRBV7-9 | ASSSSSAPPEAF
TRBV5-1 | ASRRGQGADT
TRBV7-8 | ASSYDPGLAGGNEQF
TRBV6-4 | ASSEQEVGELF
TRBV24-1 | ATSDYRGNQPQH
TRBV28 | ASSPRTGTTQPQH
TRBV28 | ASSLKSGGAKNIQY
TRBV28 | ASSLGGGYQPQH
TRBV19 | ASSIGPGGAVANEQF
TRBV28 | ASSPWTSGYT
TRBV9 | ASSVEAGYSYEQY
TRBV19 | ASSFRLGQGRDYGYT
TRBV7-9 | ASSLTGGVGELF
TRBV27 | ASKVPGDH
TRBV10-3 | AIPGLAVDTQY
TRBV7-9 | ASSPLGGAYREKLF
TRBV19 | ASSSPRGEQF
TRBV28 | ASSSLQGGNQPQH
TRBV18 | ASSPQPRGANTGELF
TRBV4-1 | ASSQDGGGYEQY
TRBV11-2 | ASRDEGLGSPLH
TRBV5-1 | ASSFLAGTTSYEQY
TRBV2 | ASSPWRGEQF
TRBV4-2 | ASSQEWGQGATDTQY
TRBV28 | ASRLQGFFPYEQY
TRBV5-1 | ASSLSLAGEGETQY
TRBV4-1 | ASSQENGGSKNIQY
TRBV5-4 | AIAGQGYNEQF
TRBV12-3/TRBV12-4 | ASSSGQGSGYT
TRBV3-1/TRBV3-2 | ASSQGVEDRTDTQY
TRBV6-4 | ASSDGRATGELF
TRBV3-1/TRBV3-2 | ASSPGLAGYEQF